This TCR beta chain was captured in a study of blood T cell repertoires in COVID-19. Study in general: Acute-phase and convalescent COVID-19 samples originated in the United States, Italy and Spain. PBMCs, B-cell-depleted T cells, or T cells were the source of the cDNA or gDNA that made up the material.

In the authors' workflow: Amplification of reference gene primers provided the estimated nucleated cell counts. Assay used: immunoSEQ multiplex PCR; TCRdb lists only in-frame clones, some missing. That table gives V, J and clone size, and the DNA gave D and trimming. Of just under 150,000 clones in the sample, around 84% were seen once. Germline assignment: CDR1 LNHDA and CDR2 SQIVND (reference sequence). V lost 7 bases, J lost 0 bases, and 9 bases stayed unmatched. This CDR3 is built from 16 residues. This clone occurred once. Sequenced input: peripheral blood. The TCR sequence derives from a human donor with acute or convalescent COVID-19. The donor label of this sample is uncertain. V is TRBV19 and J is TRBJ1-5; 7 nucleotides align to TRBD1. CDR3: CASTETDRASNQPQHF. The CDR3 bases are TGTGCCAGTACCGAGACCGACAGGGCTAGCAATCAGCCCCAGCATTTT.